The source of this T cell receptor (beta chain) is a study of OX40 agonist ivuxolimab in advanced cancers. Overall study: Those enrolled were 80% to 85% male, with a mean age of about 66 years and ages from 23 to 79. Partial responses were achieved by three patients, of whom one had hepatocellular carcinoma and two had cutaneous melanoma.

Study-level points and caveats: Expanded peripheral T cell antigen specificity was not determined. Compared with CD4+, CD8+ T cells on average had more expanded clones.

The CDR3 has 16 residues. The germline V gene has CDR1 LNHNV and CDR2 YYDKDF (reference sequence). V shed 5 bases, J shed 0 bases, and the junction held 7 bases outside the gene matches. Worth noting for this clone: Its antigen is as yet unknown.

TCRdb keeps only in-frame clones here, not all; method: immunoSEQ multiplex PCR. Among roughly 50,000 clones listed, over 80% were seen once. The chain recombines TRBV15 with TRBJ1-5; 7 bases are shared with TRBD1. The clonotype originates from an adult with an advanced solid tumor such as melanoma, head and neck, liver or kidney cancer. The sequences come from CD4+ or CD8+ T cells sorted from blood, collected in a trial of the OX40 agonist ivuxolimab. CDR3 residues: CATSQGGGYSNQPQHF. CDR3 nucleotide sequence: TGTGCCACCAGCCAGGGGGGCGGGTATAGCAATCAGCCCCAGCATTTT.